This T cell receptor (beta chain) was sequenced in a study of control samples from healthy donors and cancer patients. The protocol was immunoSEQ multiplex PCR, while the TCRdb copy is restricted to in-frame clones and leaves out a portion. The table includes some 150,000 clones, 85% to 95% detected once. The CDR3 runs 15 residues. Germline CDR1 LNHDA, CDR2 SQIVND (reference sequence). Trimming pared 6 bases from V and 2 bases from J, leaving 14 bases between. Input material: blood. The chain is built from TRBV19 and TRBJ2-1, with D unclear. This sequence was found in a man in his forties in good health. The DNA of the CDR3 is TGTGCCAGTAGCCTCTCTGTCGGACCCTACAATGAGCAGTTCTTC. This codes for CASSLSVGPYNEQFF.